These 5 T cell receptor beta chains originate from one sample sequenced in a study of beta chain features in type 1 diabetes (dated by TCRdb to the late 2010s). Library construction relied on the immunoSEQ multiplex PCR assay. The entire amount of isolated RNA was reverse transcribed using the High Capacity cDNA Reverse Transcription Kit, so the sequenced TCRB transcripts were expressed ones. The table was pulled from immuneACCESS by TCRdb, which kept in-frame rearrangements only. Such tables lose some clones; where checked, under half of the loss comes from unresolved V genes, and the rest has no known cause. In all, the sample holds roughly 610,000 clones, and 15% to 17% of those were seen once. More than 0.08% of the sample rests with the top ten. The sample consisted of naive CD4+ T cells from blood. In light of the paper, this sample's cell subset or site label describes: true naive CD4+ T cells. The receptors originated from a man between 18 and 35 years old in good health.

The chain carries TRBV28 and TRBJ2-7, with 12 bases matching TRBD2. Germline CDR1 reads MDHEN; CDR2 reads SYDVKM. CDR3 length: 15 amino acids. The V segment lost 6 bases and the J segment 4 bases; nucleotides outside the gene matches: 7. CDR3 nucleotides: TGTGCCAGCAGCCACAGACTAGCGGGAGAATACGAGCAGTACTTC. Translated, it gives CASSHRLAGEYEQYF.

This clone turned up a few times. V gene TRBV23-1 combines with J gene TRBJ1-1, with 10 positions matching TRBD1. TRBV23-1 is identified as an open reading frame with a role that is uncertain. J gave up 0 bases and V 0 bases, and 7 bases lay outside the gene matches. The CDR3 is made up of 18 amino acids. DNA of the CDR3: TGCGCCAGCAGTCAATCCGTCGGACAGGGGGTTATGAACACTGAAGCTTTCTTT. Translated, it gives CASSQSVGQGVMNTEAFF.

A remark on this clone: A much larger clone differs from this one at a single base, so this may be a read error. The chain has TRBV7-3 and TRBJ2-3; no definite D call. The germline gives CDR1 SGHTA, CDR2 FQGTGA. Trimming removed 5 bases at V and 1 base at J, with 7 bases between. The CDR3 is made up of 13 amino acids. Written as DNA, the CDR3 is TGTGCCAGCAGCCGCCTCCGCACAGATACGCAGTATTTT. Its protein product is CASSRLRTDTQYF. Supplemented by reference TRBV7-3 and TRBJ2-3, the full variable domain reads GAGVSQTPSNKVTEKGKYVELRCDPISGHTALYWYRQSLGQGPEFLIYFQGTGAADDSGLPNDRFFAVRPEGSVSTLKIQRTERGDSAVYLCASSRLRTDTQYFGPGTRLTVL.

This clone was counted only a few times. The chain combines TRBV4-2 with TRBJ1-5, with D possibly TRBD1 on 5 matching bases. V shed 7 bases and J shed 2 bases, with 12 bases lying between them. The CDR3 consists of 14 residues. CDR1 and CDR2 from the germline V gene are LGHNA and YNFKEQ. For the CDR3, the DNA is TGTGCCAGCATGCTATTGGGGGGCAATCAGCCCCAGCATTTT. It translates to CASMLLGGNQPQHF.

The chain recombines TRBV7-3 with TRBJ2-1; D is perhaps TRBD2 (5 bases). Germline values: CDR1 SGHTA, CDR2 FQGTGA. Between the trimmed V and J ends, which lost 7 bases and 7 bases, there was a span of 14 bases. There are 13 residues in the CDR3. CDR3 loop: CASTPSTGNEQFF. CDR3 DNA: TGTGCCAGCACCCCTAGTACGGGAAATGAGCAGTTCTTC.